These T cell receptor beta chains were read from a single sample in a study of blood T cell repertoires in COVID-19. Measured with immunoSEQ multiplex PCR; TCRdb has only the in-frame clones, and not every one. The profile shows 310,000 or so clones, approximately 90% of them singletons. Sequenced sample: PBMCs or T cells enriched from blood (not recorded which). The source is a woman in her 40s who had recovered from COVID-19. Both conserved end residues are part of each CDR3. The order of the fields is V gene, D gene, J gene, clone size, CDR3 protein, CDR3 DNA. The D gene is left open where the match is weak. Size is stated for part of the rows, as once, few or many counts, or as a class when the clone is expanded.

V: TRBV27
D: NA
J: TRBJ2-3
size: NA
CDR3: CASRGQFSSGTDTQYF
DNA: TGTGCCAGCAGGGGACAGTTCTCTAGCGGGACAGATACGCAGTATTTT

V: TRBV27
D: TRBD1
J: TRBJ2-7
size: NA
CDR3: CASSWRSTGTGASQYF
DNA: TGTGCCAGCAGTTGGAGATCCACCGGGACAGGGGCGTCGCAGTACTTC

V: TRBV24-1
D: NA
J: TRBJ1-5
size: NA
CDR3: CATSDWAGNQPQHF
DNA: TGTGCCACCAGTGATTGGGCCGGAAATCAGCCCCAGCATTTT

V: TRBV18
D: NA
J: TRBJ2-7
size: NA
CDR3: CASSPLDQGTLSYEQYF
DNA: TGTGCCAGCTCACCGCTAGACCAGGGAACTCTCTCCTACGAGCAGTACTTC

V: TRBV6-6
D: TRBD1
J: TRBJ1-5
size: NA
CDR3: CASRRQGSNQPQHF
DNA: TGTGCCAGCAGGCGACAGGGTAGCAATCAGCCCCAGCATTTT

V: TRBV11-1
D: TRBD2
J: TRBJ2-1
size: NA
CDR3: CASRSPGLAGNEQFF
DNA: TGTGCCAGCAGGTCTCCGGGACTAGCGGGTAATGAGCAGTTCTTC

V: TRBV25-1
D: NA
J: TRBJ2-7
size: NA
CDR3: CASSELTSSYEQYF
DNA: TGTGCCAGCAGTGAATTAACTAGCTCCTACGAGCAGTACTTC

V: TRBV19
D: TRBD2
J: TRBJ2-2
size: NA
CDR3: CASRGGRAGGELFF
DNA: TGTGCCAGTAGAGGCGGGAGGGCCGGCGGGGAGCTGTTTTTT

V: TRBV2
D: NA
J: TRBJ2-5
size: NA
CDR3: CASSAVWTQYF
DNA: TGTGCCAGCAGTGCCGTCTGGACCCAGTACTTC

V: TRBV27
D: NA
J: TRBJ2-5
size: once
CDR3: CASSLRVGVETQYF
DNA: TGTGCCAGCAGTTTACGAGTAGGGGTAGAGACCCAGTACTTC

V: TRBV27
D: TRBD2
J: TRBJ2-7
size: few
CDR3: CASSLIRTSGSYEQYF
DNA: TGTGCCAGCAGTTTAATAAGAACTAGCGGCTCCTACGAGCAGTACTTC